This TCR beta chain is from a study of T cells of healthy individuals (dated by TCRdb to the late 2010s). The library was obtained by 5' RACE. The sample was run on an Illumina MiSeq. The public sequencing data were trimmed at Q25 with fastp and processed into clonotypes with MiXCR by TCRdb, which kept only in-frame beta chains. Duplicate CDR3 protein sequences are folded into a single record with the most common DNA and genes. For this sample the table gives around 98,000 distinct CDR3 sequences, of which roughly 15% were detected only once. Of the sample, approximately 6% falls within the top ten clones. This clonotype was counted only a few times. The antigen it binds to is not known. No base quality values were provided; no much bigger clone lies one nucleotide off. Reading the germline V gene (reference sequence) gives CDR1 DFQATT and CDR2 SNEGSKA. Counted from cysteine to phenylalanine, this CDR3 has 13 amino acids. Only the CDR3 DNA is retained, 39 bases long and in frame from the first base. Between the V and J ends, shortened by 6 bases and 4 bases respectively, the junction contains 13 bases.

The receptor chain draws on TRBV20-1 and TRBJ1-3, with the D gene uncertain. The receptor was derived from a human donor in good health. DNA sequence: TGCAGTGCAATGAGTGGCACCGGAAACACCATATATTTT. Translated, this is CSAMSGTGNTIYF.